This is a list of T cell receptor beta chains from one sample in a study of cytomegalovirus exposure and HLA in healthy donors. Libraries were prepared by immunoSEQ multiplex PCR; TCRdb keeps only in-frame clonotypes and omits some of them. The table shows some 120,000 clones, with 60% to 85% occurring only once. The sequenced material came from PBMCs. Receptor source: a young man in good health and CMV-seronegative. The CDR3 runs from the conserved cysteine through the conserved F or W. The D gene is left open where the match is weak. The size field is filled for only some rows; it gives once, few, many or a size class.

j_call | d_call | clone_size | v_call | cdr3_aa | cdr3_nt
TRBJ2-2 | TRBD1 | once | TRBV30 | CAWGGTVNTGELFF | TGTGCCTGGGGTGGGACAGTAAACACCGGGGAGCTGTTTTTT
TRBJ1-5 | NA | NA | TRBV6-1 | CASGWGGGNQPQHF | TGTGCCAGCGGCTGGGGGGGAGGCAATCAGCCCCAGCATTTT
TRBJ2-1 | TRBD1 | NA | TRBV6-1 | CASSAIQGAHNEQFF | TGTGCCAGCAGTGCTATTCAGGGGGCGCACAATGAGCAGTTCTTC
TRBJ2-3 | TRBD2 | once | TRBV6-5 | CASRLADSTDTQYF | TGTGCCAGCAGACTAGCGGATAGCACAGATACGCAGTATTTT
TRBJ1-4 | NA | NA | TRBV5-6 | CASSLRQLLTNEKLFF | TGTGCCAGCAGCTTACGACAGTTATTAACTAATGAAAAACTGTTTTTT
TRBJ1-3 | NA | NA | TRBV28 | CASLFGNTIYF | TGTGCCAGCTTATTTGGAAACACCATATATTTT
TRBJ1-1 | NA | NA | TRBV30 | CAWTTGNTEAFF | TGTGCCTGGACGACAGGGAACACTGAAGCTTTCTTT
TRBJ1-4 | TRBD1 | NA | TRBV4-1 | CASSQVGQGDEKLFF | TGCGCCAGCAGCCAAGTTGGACAGGGCGATGAAAAACTGTTTTTT
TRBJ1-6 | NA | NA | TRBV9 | CASSVDRGGSPLHF | TGTGCCAGCAGCGTAGACCGCGGCGGCTCACCCCTCCACTTT
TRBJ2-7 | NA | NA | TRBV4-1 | CASSQTKVGEQYF | TGCGCCAGCAGCCAAACGAAGGTCGGGGAGCAGTACTTC
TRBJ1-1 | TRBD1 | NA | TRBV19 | CASSIDWSGGESTEAFF | TGTGCCAGTAGTATAGATTGGTCAGGGGGCGAATCTACTGAAGCTTTCTTT